Each of the 15 T cell receptor beta chains below was sequenced from the same sample in a study of vaccination and CD4 T cells after COVID-19. No antigen is known for these receptors. The Oncomine TCR Beta short-read assay was applied to DNA of cultured CD4+ T cells. In TCRdb, the PCR reads were re-called with MiXCR into one record per CDR3 protein. This sample yields 10,000 to 15,000 distinct CDR3 sequences, of which about two thirds are seen a single time; more than 10% belongs to the top ten. Stated treatment: roughly 10-day PBMC culture with coronavirus spike peptide pools or control peptides (ViraFEST assay). Material: CD4+ T cells from blood, cultured in vitro. These receptor sequences come from a human donor who had recovered from COVID-19.

CDR3 in DNA: TGCAGTGCTGGGAATATAGCGGGAGAGGACACCGGGGAGCTGTTTTTT. It translates to CSAGNIAGEDTGELFF. The chain carries TRBV20-1 and TRBJ2-2; TRBD2 matches at 9 bases. The CDR3 contains 16 residues. Unmatched junction bases numbered 10, after V lost 5 bases and J lost 3 bases. Germline V gives CDR1 DFQATT, CDR2 SNEGSKA (reference sequence).

J is TRBJ1-5 and V is TRBV20-1; no firm D call. Germline V gene lookup returns CDR1 DFQATT and CDR2 SNEGSKA (reference sequence). Deletions cut 3 bases from V and 4 bases from J, with 10 bases between. The CDR3 is 13 residues long. CDR3 DNA sequence: TGCAGTGCTAGGTTCACAGCTAATCAGCCCCAGCATTTT. It translates to CSARFTANQPQHF.

V usage is TRBV7-8 and J usage is TRBJ2-2, with 7 nucleotides matching TRBD2. CDR3 length: 14 amino acids. Germline CDR1 reads SGHVS; CDR2 reads FQNEAQ. V trimming: 5 bases; J trimming: 7 bases; junction bases outside the gene matches: 7. In DNA form, the CDR3 reads TGTGCCAGCAGCCCCTCTACGGGGGGCGGGGAGCTGTTTTTT. Its protein product is CASSPSTGGGELFF.

The chain carries TRBV11-2 and TRBJ2-2; D gene unclear. Germline values: CDR1 SGHAT, CDR2 FQNNGV. The CDR3 covers 14 residues. Trimming cost V 2 bases and J 1 base, with 5 bases left between them. CDR3 coding DNA: TGTGCCAGCAGCTTACTGCGGAACACCGGGGAGCTGTTTTTT. This gives the protein CASSLLRNTGELFF.

This clonotype was seen a single time. The V gene is TRBV20-1, the J gene TRBJ2-4; D is unresolved. CDR3 length equals 13 residues. V lost 6 bases and J lost 7, with 16 bases in between. CDR1 and CDR2 from the germline V gene are DFQATT and SNEGSKA (reference sequence). The CDR3 spells CSASRLAGNIQYF. DNA for the CDR3: TGCAGTGCCTCACGACTTGCCGGGAACATTCAGTACTTC.

Only one count was recorded for this clonotype. V usage is TRBV12-3 or TRBV12-4 and J usage is TRBJ2-7; tentative D call: TRBD1 (6 bases). The germline V and J ends were trimmed by 6 bases and 2 bases, with 14 bases remaining between them. This CDR3 spans 14 amino acids. DNA for the CDR3: TGTGCCAGCAGATACTCAGGGGCCCCCTACGAGCAGTACTTC. Protein product: CASRYSGAPYEQYF.

The CDR3 spells CASSPFPGSEQFF. The DNA for the CDR3 is TGTGCCAGCAGCCCCTTTCCGGGTAGTGAGCAGTTCTTC. The rearrangement links TRBV7-3 to TRBJ2-1; D gene uncertain. This CDR3 contains 13 residues. Trimming shortened V by 5 bases and J by 9 bases, and 14 bases separated the two germline ends. CDR1 and CDR2 from the germline V gene are SGHTA and FQGTGA.

In its sample, this clonotype was seen a few times. The chain recombines TRBV20-1 with TRBJ1-1; D uncertain. The CDR3 spans 15 residues. Trimming removed 4 bases from V and 0 bases from J, with 15 bases in between. Per germline, CDR1 DFQATT and CDR2 SNEGSKA (reference sequence). CDR3 nucleotide sequence: TGCAGTGCTACTCCCTTTGACCGAATGAACACTGAAGCTTTCTTT. This encodes CSATPFDRMNTEAFF.

The rearrangement links TRBV15 to TRBJ2-7, with D perhaps matching TRBD1 or TRBD2 (5 bases each). The germline V and J ends were trimmed by 0 bases and 2 bases, with 17 bases remaining between them. The germline V gene encodes CDR1 LNHNV and CDR2 YYDKDF (reference sequence). CDR3 length: 17 residues. The CDR3 here is CATSREAGSVSTYEQYF. The CDR3 DNA sequence: TGTGCCACCAGCAGAGAAGCAGGGAGCGTCTCGACCTACGAGCAGTACTTC. Drawing the rest from reference TRBV15 and TRBJ2-7, the complete variable domain is DAMVIQNPRYQVTQFGKPVTLSCSQTLNHNVMYWYQQKSSQAPKLLFHYYDKDFNNEADTPDNFQSRRPNTSFCFLDIRSPGLGDTAMYLCATSREAGSVSTYEQYFGPGTRLTVT.

The rearrangement links TRBV20-1 to TRBJ1-5, with a weak D call TRBD1 (5 bases). Germline V lookup: CDR1 DFQATT, CDR2 SNEGSKA (reference sequence). This CDR3 has 14 amino acids. V was clipped by 1 base and J by 6 bases, with 13 bases between them. The CDR3 region is CSARALAGGQPQHF. The DNA for the CDR3 is TGCAGTGCTAGAGCCCTAGCGGGGGGTCAGCCCCAGCATTTT.

This clonotype was found a few times. The rearrangement joins TRBV10-3 to TRBJ1-3; D is uncertain. In germline, CDR1 is ENHRY, CDR2 SYGVKD. The CDR3 consists of 14 residues. V lost 6 bases to trimming and J lost 5 bases, with 14 bases between them. The CDR3 region has the DNA TGTGCCATCAGGGGCAGCGGAATTCGAAACACCATATATTTT. The encoded protein is CAIRGSGIRNTIYF.

The genes are TRBV7-3 and TRBJ2-5, with a possible D match to TRBD2 (6 bases). The V and J ends lost 1 base and 5 bases respectively, with 11 bases between them. Germline-derived CDR1 and CDR2 are SGHTA and FQGTGA. The CDR3 loop spans 14 amino acids. The DNA for the CDR3 is TGTGCCAGCAGCTTAAATCCGGGAGTGGAGACCCAGTACTTC. This encodes CASSLNPGVETQYF.

This chain connects TRBV11-2 to TRBJ2-7; D call uncertain. Trimming removed 0 bases at V and 1 base at J, with 13 bases between. The CDR3 covers 16 residues. Germline V gene lookup returns CDR1 SGHAT and CDR2 FQNNGV. The CDR3 nucleotides are TGTGCCAGCAGCTTAGAAGGGTCCCACATATCCTACGAGCAGTACTTC. Encoded protein: CASSLEGSHISYEQYF. Supplemented by reference TRBV11-2 and TRBJ2-7, the full variable domain reads EAGVAQSPRYKIIEKRQSVAFWCNPISGHATLYWYQQILGQGPKLLIQFQNNGVVDDSQLPKDRFSAERLKGVDSTLKIQPAKLEDSAVYLCASSLEGSHISYEQYFGPGTRLTVT.

This chain connects TRBV20-1 to TRBJ2-5; weak D call: TRBD2 (7 bases). The CDR3 runs 15 residues. V was shortened by 1 base and J by 4 bases, with 16 bases between the two germline ends. CDR1 is DFQATT, CDR2 SNEGSKA, per germline (reference sequence). The CDR3 region has the DNA TGCAGTGCTAGAGGGGGTAGGGGGGGCGGAGAGACCCAGTACTTC. It codes for CSARGGRGGGETQYF.

The chain links TRBV6-4 to TRBJ2-2, with D unresolved. V lost 3 bases and J 3 bases, leaving 5 bases between the germline ends. This CDR3 is 13 amino acids long. The germline CDR1 and CDR2 sequences are MRHNA and SNTAGT. CDR3 amino acids: CASSESDTGELFF. Written as DNA, the CDR3 is TGTGCCAGCAGTGAGTCCGACACCGGGGAGCTGTTTTTT.